The 14 T cell receptor beta chains given below trace back to one sample, sequenced in a study of cytomegalovirus exposure and HLA in healthy donors. The PCR made use of 60 Vbeta and 13 Jbeta primers. Clones were read by immunoSEQ multiplex PCR, and TCRdb kept only the in-frame ones, dropping some. The repertoire consists of roughly 170,000 clones, with approximately 80% occurring once and the leading ten covering 0.77%. Source material: PBMCs. Receptors originate from a woman aged 18-30 years in good health and CMV-seronegative.

This clone was counted a few times. The chain links TRBV6-1 to TRBJ2-1, with a weak D call TRBD2 (6 bases). The ends were cut back, 6 bases at V and 0 bases at J, with 9 bases in the middle. CDR1 is MNHNS, CDR2 SASEGT, per germline. This CDR3 has 14 amino acids. The CDR3 sequence: CASREGFSYNEQFF. DNA of the CDR3: TGTGCCAGCAGGGAGGGGTTCTCCTACAATGAGCAGTTCTTC.

This rearrangement joins TRBV6-6 to TRBJ2-1; TRBD2 matches at 11 bases. Germline V gene lookup returns CDR1 MNHNY and CDR2 SVGAGI (reference sequence). After removal of 7 bases from V and 7 bases from J, the junction contained 12 bases not matched to a gene. This CDR3 has 16 residues. The CDR3 is CASTPGVAGGLNEQFF. CDR3 nucleotides: TGTGCCAGCACTCCAGGGGTAGCGGGAGGGTTGAATGAGCAGTTCTTC.

The V call is TRBV6-4, the J call TRBJ2-3; the D gene is possibly TRBD1 (6 bases). Between the trimmed V and J ends, which lost 6 bases and 0 bases, there was a span of 13 bases. There are 15 residues in the CDR3. The germline V gene has CDR1 MRHNA and CDR2 SNTAGT. The CDR3 region has the DNA TGTGCCAGCAGGGTGGACAGCCCTAGCACAGATACGCAGTATTTT. Amino acids: CASRVDSPSTDTQYF.

The chain combines TRBV4-3 with TRBJ2-3; 10 bases line up with TRBD1. The CDR3 runs to 15 residues. In germline, CDR1 is LGHNA, CDR2 YSLEER. V shed 4 bases, J shed 3 bases, and the junction held 4 bases outside the gene matches. The CDR3 DNA sequence: TGCGCCAGCAGCCCCGGACAGGGGGGGACAGATACGCAGTATTTT. Protein: CASSPGQGGTDTQYF.

The chain links TRBV10-3 to TRBJ2-7; 10 bases fit TRBD1. The V segment lost 6 bases and the J segment 5 bases; nucleotides outside the gene matches: 4. Germline V gives CDR1 ENHRY, CDR2 SYGVKD. The CDR3 has 13 residues. CDR3: CAIRSGTGDEQYF. Written as DNA, the CDR3 is TGTGCCATCAGATCCGGGACAGGGGACGAGCAGTACTTC.

V usage is TRBV5-1 and J usage is TRBJ2-7; D possibly corresponds to TRBD1 (6 bases). Germline assignment: CDR1 SGHRS and CDR2 YFSETQ. The CDR3 spans 20 residues. Deletions cut 2 bases from V and 4 bases from J, with 31 bases between. The CDR3 nucleotides are TGCGCCAGCAGCTTTTTCCGTCCCGCGCATCAAACAGGGATCCCTTACGAGCAGTACTTC. This sequence encodes CASSFFRPAHQTGIPYEQYF.

This chain uses TRBV7-2 with TRBJ2-7; TRBD1 aligns across 9 bases. The germline gives CDR1 SGHTA, CDR2 FQGNSA. The CDR3 has 13 amino acids. Trimming took 5 bases from V and 9 from J; bases not matched to a gene: 8. CDR3 sequence: CASSIAGTGRQYF. CDR3 coding DNA: TGTGCCAGCAGCATCGCCGGGACAGGGCGGCAGTACTTC.

This clone was counted a few times. The rearrangement links TRBV14 to TRBJ2-7, with a tentative D call TRBD2 (5 bases). Per the germline V gene, CDR1 is SGHDN and CDR2 is FVKESK. The CDR3 sequence is 16 residues long. V was cut by 4 bases and J by 2 bases, with 18 bases left in between. Here the CDR3 reads CASSPLDGRGTYEQYF. The CDR3 DNA sequence: TGTGCCAGCAGCCCGTTAGACGGTCGGGGTACCTACGAGCAGTACTTC. Full variable domain (remainder filled in from reference TRBV14 and TRBJ2-7): EAGVTQFPSHSVIEKGQTVTLRCDPISGHDNLYWYRRVMGKEIKFLLHFVKESKQDESGMPNNRFLAERTGGTYSTLKVQPAELEDSGVYFCASSPLDGRGTYEQYFGPGTRLTVT.

The V gene is TRBV14, the J gene TRBJ1-2; no reliable D call. The germline V and J ends were trimmed by 8 bases and 11 bases, with 21 bases remaining between them. Germline values: CDR1 SGHDN, CDR2 FVKESK. There are 13 residues in the CDR3. CDR3 region: CASSDFLGRGYTF. CDR3 in DNA: TGTGCCAGCTCGGACTTCCTAGGGCGAGGGTACACCTTC.

This clone was detected once. This chain uses TRBV5-4 with TRBJ1-4; 7 nucleotides line up with TRBD1. Per germline, CDR1 SGHNT and CDR2 YYREEE (reference sequence). V lost 4 bases and J lost 0; bases outside the gene matches: 3. The CDR3 consists of 15 residues. The DNA of the CDR3 is TGTGCCAGCAGCCCGGACAGGTCAACTAATGAAAAACTGTTTTTT. Protein sequence: CASSPDRSTNEKLFF. Using reference TRBV5-4 and TRBJ1-4 for the parts outside the CDR3, the full variable domain is ETGVTQSPTHLIKTRGQQVTLRCSSQSGHNTVSWYQQALGQGPQFIFQYYREEENGRGNFPPRFSGLQFPNYSSELNVNALELDDSALYLCASSPDRSTNEKLFFGSGTQLSVL.

The chain joins TRBV7-2 to TRBJ2-1; D ambiguous. Per the germline V gene, CDR1 is SGHTA and CDR2 is FQGNSA. The length of the CDR3 is 15 residues. Trimming took off 2 bases at V and 3 bases at J, with 11 bases between the two ends. As DNA, the CDR3 is TGTGCCAGCAGCTTACTCGCGGCGGACTACAATGAGCAGTTCTTC. Its protein is CASSLLAADYNEQFF.

The V and J genes are TRBV2 and TRBJ1-5, with 9 nucleotides matching TRBD1. The CDR3 consists of 13 residues. V dropped 8 bases and J dropped 5; count of bases not matched to a gene: 4. Germline CDR1 reads SNHLY; CDR2 reads FYNNEI. CDR3: CASRGDRDQPQHF. CDR3 bases: TGTGCCAGCCGCGGGGACAGGGATCAGCCCCAGCATTTT.

This chain connects TRBV28 to TRBJ1-2; tentative D call: TRBD1 (5 bases). V lost 1 base and J lost 7, with 13 bases in between. The CDR3 sequence is 14 residues long. Germline lookup yields CDR1 MDHEN and CDR2 SYDVKM. The CDR3 sequence: CASSLYRGGRGYTF. CDR3 nucleotides: TGTGCCAGCAGTTTATACCGGGGGGGACGTGGCTACACCTTC.

V is TRBV15 and J is TRBJ2-3; D unclear. Germline V gives CDR1 LNHNV, CDR2 YYDKDF (reference sequence). This CDR3 has 16 residues. V dropped 0 bases and J dropped 1 base, with 11 bases sitting between them. CDR3 region: CATSRDPSARTDTQYF. The CDR3, as DNA: TGTGCCACCAGCAGAGACCCCAGCGCCCGCACAGATACGCAGTATTTT.